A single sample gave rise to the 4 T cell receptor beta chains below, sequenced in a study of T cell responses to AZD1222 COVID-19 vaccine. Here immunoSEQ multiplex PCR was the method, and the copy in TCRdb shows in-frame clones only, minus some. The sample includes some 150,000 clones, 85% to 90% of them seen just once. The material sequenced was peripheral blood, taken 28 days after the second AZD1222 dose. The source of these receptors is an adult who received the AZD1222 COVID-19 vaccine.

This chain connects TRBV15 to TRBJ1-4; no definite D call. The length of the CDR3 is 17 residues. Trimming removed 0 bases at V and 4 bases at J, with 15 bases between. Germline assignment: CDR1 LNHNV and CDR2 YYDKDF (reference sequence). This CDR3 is CATSRDLGRALNEKLFF. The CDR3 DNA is TGTGCCACCAGCAGAGACTTAGGCCGGGCCCTTAATGAAAAACTGTTTTTT.

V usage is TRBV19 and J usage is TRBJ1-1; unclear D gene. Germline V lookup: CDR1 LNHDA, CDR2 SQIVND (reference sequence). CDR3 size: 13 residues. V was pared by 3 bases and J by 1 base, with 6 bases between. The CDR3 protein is CASSIIQNTEAFF. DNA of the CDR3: TGTGCCAGTAGTATCATCCAGAACACTGAAGCTTTCTTT.

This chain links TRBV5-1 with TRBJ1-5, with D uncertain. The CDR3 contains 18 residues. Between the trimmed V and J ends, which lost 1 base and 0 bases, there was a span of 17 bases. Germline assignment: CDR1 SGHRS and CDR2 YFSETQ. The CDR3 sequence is CASSLLPVGGNSNQPQHF. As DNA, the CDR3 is TGCGCCAGCAGCTTGCTGCCGGTAGGAGGGAATAGCAATCAGCCCCAGCATTTT.

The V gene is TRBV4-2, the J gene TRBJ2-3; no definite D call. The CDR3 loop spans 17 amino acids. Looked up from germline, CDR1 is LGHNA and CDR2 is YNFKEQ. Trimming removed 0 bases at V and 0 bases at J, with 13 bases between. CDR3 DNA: TGTGCCAGCAGCCAAGATGGGTGGAGCTCTAGCACAGATACGCAGTATTTT. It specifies CASSQDGWSSSTDTQYF.